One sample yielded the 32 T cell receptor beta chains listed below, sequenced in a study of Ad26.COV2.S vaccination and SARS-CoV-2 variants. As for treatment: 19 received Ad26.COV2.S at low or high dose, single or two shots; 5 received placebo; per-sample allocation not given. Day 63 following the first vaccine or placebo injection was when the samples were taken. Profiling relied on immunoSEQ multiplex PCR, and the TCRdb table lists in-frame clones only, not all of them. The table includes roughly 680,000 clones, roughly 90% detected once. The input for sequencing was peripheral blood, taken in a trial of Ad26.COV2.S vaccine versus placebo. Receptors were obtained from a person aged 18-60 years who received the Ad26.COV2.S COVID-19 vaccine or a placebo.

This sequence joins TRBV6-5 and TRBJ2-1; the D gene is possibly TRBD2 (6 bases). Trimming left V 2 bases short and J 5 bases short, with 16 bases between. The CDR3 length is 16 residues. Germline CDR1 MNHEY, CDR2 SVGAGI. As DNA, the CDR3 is TGTGCCAGCAGTTACCATGGCGGGACTGATAACAATGAGCAGTTCTTC. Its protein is CASSYHGGTDNNEQFF.

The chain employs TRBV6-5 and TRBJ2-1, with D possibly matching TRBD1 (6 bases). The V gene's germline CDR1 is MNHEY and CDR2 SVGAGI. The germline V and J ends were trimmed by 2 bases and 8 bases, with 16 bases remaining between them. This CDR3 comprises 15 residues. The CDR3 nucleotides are TGTGCCAGCAGTTACGCCAGGGGCCCCTCTTATGAGCAGTTCTTC. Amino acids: CASSYARGPSYEQFF.

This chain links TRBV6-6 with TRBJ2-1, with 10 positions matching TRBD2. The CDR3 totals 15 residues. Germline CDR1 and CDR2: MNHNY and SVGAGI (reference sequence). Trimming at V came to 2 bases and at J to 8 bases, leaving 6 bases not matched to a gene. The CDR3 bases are TGTGCCAGCAGTTACGGACTAGCGGCCTCGGATGAGCAGTTCTTC. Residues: CASSYGLAASDEQFF.

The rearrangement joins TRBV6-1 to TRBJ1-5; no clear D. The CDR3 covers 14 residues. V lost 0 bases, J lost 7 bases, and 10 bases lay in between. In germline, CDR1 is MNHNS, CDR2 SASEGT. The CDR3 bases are TGTGCCAGCAGTGAAGCGGAGTCAGGACAGCCCCAGCATTTT. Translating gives CASSEAESGQPQHF.

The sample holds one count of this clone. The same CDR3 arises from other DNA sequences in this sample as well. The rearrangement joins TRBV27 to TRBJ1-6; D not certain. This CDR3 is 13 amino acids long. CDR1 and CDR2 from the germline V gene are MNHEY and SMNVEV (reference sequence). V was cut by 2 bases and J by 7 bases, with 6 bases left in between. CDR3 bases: TGTGCCAGCAGTTTACTAGGGAATTCACCCCTCCACTTT. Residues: CASSLLGNSPLHF.

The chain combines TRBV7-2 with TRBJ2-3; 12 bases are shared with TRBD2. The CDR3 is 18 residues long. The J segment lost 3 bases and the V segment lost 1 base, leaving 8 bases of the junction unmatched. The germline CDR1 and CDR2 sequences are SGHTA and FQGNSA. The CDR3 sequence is CASSLDVLAGGVTDTQYF. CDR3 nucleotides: TGTGCCAGCAGCTTAGATGTGCTAGCGGGGGGGGTGACAGATACGCAGTATTTT.

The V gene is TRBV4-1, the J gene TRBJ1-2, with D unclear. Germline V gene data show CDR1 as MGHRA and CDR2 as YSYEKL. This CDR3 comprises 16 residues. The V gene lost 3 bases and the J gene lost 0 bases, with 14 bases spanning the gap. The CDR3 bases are TGCGCCAGCAGCCAGTTGGCCCTACCAGCTAACTATGGCTACACCTTC. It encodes CASSQLALPANYGYTF.

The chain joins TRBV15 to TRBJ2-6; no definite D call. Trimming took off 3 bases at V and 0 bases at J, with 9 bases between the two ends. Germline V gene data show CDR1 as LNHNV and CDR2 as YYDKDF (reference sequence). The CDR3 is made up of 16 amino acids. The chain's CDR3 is CATSSNTDSGANVLTF. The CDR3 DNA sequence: TGTGCCACCAGCAGCAACACAGACTCTGGGGCCAACGTCCTGACTTTC.

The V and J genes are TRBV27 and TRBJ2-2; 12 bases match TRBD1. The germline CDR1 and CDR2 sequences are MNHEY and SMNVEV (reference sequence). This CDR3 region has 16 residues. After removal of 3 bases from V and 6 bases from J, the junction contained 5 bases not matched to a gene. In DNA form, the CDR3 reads TGTGCCAGCAGTTTTCCCGGGACAGGGGGCTCCGGGGAGCTGTTTTTT. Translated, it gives CASSFPGTGGSGELFF.

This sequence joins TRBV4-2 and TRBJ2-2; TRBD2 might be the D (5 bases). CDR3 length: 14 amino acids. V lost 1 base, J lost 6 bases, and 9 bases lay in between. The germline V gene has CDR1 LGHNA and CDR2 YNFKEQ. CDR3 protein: CASSQGSVAGELFF. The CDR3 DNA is TGTGCCAGCAGCCAAGGTAGCGTAGCCGGGGAGCTGTTTTTT.

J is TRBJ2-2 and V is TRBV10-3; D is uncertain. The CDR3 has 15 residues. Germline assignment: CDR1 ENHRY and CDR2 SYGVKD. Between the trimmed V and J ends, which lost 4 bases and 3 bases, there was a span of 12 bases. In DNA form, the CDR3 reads TGTGCCATCAGTGGCACCGCACTTTACACCGGGGAGCTGTTTTTT. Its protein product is CAISGTALYTGELFF.

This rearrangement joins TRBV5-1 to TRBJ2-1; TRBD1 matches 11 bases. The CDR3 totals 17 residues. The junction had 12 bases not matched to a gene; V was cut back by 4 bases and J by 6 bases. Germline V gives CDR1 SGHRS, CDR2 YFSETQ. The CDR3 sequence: CASSPRRTGGAGNEQFF. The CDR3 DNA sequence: TGCGCCAGCAGCCCCCGACGGACAGGGGGCGCGGGCAATGAGCAGTTCTTC.

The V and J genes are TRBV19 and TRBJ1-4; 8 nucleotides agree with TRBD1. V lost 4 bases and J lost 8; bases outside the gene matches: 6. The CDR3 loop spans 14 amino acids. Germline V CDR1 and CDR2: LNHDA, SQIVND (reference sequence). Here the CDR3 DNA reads TGTGCCAGTAGTACCGGACAGGGACGAGAAAAACTGTTTTTT. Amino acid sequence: CASSTGQGREKLFF. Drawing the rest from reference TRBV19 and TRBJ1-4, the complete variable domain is DGGITQSPKYLFRKEGQNVTLSCEQNLNHDAMYWYRQDPGQGLRLIYYSQIVNDFQKGDIAEGYSVSREKKESFPLTVTSAQKNPTAFYLCASSTGQGREKLFFGSGTQLSVL.

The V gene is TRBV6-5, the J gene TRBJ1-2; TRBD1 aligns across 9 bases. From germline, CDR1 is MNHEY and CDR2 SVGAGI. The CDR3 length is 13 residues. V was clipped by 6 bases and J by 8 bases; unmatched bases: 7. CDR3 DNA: TGTGCCAGCAGCCGCATCACAGGGGGCGGCTACACCTTC. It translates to CASSRITGGGYTF.

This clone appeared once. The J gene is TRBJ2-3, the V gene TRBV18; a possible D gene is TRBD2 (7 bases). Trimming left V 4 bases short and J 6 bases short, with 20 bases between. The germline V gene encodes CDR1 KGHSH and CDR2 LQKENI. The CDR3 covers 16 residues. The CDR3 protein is CASSRGGGPPQDTQYF. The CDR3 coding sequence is TGTGCCAGCTCACGGGGCGGGGGCCCTCCCCAGGATACGCAGTATTTT.

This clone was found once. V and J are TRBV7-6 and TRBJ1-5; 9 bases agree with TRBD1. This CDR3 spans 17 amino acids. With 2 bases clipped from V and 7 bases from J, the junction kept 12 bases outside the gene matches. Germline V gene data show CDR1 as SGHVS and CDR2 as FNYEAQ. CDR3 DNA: TGTGCCAGCAGCTTAAGTGCGGTGACAGGGGGAGGGCAGCCCCAGCATTTT. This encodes CASSLSAVTGGGQPQHF. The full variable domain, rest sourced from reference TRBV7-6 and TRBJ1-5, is GAGVSQSPRYKVTKRGQDVALRCDPISGHVSLYWYRQALGQGPEFLTYFNYEAQQDKSGLPNDRFSAERPEGSISTLTIQRTEQRDSAMYRCASSLSAVTGGGQPQHFGDGTRLSIL.

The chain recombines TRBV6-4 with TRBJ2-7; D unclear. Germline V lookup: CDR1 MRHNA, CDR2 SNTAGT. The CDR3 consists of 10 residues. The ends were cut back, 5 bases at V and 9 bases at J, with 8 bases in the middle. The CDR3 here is CASSHKTQYF. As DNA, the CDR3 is TGTGCCAGCAGTCACAAGACGCAGTACTTC.

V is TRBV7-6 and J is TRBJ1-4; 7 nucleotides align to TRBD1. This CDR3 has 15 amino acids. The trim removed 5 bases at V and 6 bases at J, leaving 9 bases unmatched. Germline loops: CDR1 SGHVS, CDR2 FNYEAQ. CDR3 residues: CASSPGQEPYEKLFF. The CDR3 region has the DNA TGTGCCAGCAGCCCCGGACAGGAACCTTATGAAAAACTGTTTTTT.

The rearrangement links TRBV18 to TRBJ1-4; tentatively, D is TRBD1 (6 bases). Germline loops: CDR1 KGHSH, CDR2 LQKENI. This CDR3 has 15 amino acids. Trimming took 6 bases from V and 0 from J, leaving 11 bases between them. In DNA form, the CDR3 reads TGTGCCAGCTCGGGAGGACAGCCAACTAATGAAAAACTGTTTTTT. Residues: CASSGGQPTNEKLFF.

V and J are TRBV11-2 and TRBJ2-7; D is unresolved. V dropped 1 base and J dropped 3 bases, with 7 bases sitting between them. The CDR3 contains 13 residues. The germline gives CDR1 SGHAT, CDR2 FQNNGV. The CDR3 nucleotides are TGTGCCAGCAGCTTAGCTCAGTACTACGAGCAGTACTTC. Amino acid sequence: CASSLAQYYEQYF.

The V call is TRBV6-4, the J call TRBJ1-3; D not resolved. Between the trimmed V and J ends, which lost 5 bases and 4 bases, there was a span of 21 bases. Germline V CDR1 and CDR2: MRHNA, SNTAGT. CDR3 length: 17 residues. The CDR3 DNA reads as TGTGCCAGCAGTTATGACCCCTCGGGGTCTCCGGGAAACACCATATATTTT. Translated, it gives CASSYDPSGSPGNTIYF.

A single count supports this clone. Written as DNA, the CDR3 is TGTGCCAGCAGCTCATTAAAAGGGCCGACGGGGAATGAGCAGTTCTTC. Its translation: CASSSLKGPTGNEQFF. This rearrangement joins TRBV11-2 to TRBJ2-1; D may be TRBD2 (5 bases). Germline V gene sequence: CDR1 SGHAT, CDR2 FQNNGV. CDR3 length: 16 amino acids. Trimming shortened V by 4 bases and J by 7 bases, and 20 bases separated the two germline ends.

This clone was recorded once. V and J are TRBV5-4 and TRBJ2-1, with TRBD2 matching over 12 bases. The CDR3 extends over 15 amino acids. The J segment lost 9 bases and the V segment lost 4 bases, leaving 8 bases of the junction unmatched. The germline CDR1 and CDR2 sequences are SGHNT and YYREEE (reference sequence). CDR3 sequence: CASSPTSGRWSEQFF. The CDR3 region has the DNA TGTGCCAGCAGCCCTACTAGCGGGAGGTGGTCTGAGCAGTTCTTC.

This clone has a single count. The CDR3 nucleotides are TGTGCCTGGAGTGTACGGTCGGGCCGTAATGAAAAACTGTTTTTT. Protein product: CAWSVRSGRNEKLFF. V gene TRBV30 combines with J gene TRBJ1-4; D ambiguous. V was clipped by 0 bases and J by 4 bases, with 12 bases between them. Per germline, CDR1 GTSNPN and CDR2 SVGIG (reference sequence). The CDR3 is made up of 15 amino acids.

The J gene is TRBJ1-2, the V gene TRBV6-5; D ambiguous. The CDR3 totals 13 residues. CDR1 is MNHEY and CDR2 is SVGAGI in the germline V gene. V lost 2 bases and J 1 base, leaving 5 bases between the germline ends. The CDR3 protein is CASSYRHNYGYTF. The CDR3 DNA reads TGTGCCAGCAGTTACAGGCATAACTATGGCTACACCTTC.

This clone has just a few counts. CDR3 in amino acids: CATSDYLDRETGELFF. The CDR3 bases are TGTGCCACCAGTGATTACTTGGACAGGGAAACCGGGGAGCTGTTTTTT. V and J are TRBV24-1 and TRBJ2-2; TRBD1 matches at 8 bases. The CDR3 loop spans 16 amino acids. CDR1 and CDR2 from the germline V gene are KGHDR and SFDVKD. V lost 2 bases, J lost 5 bases, and 6 bases stayed unmatched.

The CDR3 sequence: CASSWDGTRYEKLFF. As DNA, the CDR3 is TGTGCCAGCAGCTGGGACGGGACAAGATATGAAAAACTGTTTTTT. The V and J genes are TRBV5-8 and TRBJ1-4, with D tentatively TRBD1 (6 bases). CDR1 is SGHTS and CDR2 is YDEGEE in the germline V gene. The CDR3 extends over 15 amino acids. The germline V and J ends were trimmed by 3 bases and 6 bases, with 15 bases remaining between them.

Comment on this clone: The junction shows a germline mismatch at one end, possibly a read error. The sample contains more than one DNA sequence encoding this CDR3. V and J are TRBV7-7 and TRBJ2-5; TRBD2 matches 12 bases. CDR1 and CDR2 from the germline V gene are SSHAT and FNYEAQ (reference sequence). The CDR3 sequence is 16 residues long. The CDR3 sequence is CASSLGLAGGQETQYF. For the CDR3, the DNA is TGTGCTAGCAGCTTAGGTCTAGCGGGAGGGCAAGAGACCCAGTACTTC. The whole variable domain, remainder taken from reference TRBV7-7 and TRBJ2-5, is GAGVSQSPRYKVTKRGQDVTLRCDPISSHATLYWYQQALGQGPEFLTYFNYEAQPDKSGLPSDRFSAERPEGSISTLTIQRTEQRDSAMYRCASSLGLAGGQETQYFGPGTRLLVL.

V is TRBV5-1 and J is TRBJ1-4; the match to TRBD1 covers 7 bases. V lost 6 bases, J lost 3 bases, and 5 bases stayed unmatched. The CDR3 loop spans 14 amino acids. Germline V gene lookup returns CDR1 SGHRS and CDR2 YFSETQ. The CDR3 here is CASNPGQPNEKLFF. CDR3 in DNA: TGCGCCAGCAACCCGGGACAGCCTAATGAAAAACTGTTTTTT. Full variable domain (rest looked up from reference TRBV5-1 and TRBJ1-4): KAGVTQTPRYLIKTRGQQVTLSCSPISGHRSVSWYQQTPGQGLQFLFEYFSETQRNKGNFPGRFSGRQFSNSRSEMNVSTLELGDSALYLCASNPGQPNEKLFFGSGTQLSVL.

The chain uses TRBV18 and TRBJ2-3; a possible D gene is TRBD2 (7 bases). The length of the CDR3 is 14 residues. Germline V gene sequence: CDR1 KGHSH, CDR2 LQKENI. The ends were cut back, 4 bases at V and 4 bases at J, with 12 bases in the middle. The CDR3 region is CASSQGGAADTQYF. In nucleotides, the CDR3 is TGTGCCAGCTCACAAGGGGGGGCCGCAGATACGCAGTATTTT.

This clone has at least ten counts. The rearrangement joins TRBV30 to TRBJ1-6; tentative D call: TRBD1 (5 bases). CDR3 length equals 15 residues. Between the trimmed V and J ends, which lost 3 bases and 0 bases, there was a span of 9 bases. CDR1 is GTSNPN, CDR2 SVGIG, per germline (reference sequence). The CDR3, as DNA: TGTGCCTGGAGCGGGACGGTCTCCTATAATTCACCCCTCCACTTT. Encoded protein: CAWSGTVSYNSPLHF.

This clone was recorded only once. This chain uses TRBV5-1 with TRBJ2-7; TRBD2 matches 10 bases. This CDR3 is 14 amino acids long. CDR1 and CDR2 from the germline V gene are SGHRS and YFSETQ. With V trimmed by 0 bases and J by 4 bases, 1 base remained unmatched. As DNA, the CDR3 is TGCGCCAGCAGCTTGGAACTAGCGGGGTACGAGCAGTACTTC. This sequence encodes CASSLELAGYEQYF. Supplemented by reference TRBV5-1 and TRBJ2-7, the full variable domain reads KAGVTQTPRYLIKTRGQQVTLSCSPISGHRSVSWYQQTPGQGLQFLFEYFSETQRNKGNFPGRFSGRQFSNSRSEMNVSTLELGDSALYLCASSLELAGYEQYFGPGTRLTVT.